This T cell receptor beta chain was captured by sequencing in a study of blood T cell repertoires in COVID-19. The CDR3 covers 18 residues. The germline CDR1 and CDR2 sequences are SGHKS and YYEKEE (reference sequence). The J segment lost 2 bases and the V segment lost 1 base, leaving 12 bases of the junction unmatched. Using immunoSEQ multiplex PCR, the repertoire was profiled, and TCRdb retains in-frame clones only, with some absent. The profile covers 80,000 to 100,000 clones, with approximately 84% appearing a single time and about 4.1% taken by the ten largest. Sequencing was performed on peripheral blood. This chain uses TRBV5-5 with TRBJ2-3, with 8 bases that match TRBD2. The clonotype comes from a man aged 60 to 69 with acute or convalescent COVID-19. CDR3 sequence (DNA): TGTGCCAGCAGCTTGTCAGGACTAGCTATTCGAAACACAGATACGCAGTATTTT. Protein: CASSLSGLAIRNTDTQYF.